The 27 T cell receptor beta chains reported below all come from one sample, sequenced in a study of blood T cell repertoires in COVID-19. Only in-frame clones appear in the TCRdb table, and some are missing; sequencing was by immunoSEQ multiplex PCR. The sample carries about 160,000 clones, more than 80% recorded once. Sequencing was performed on peripheral blood. These receptors came from a woman in her fifties or sixties with COVID-19, enrolled during active disease.

The chain employs TRBV4-2 and TRBJ2-7; D is unresolved. The ends were cut back, 1 base at V and 0 bases at J, with 10 bases in the middle. The CDR3 totals 15 residues. Looked up from germline, CDR1 is LGHNA and CDR2 is YNFKEQ. The CDR3 here is CASSQVESSSYEQYF. DNA of the CDR3: TGTGCCAGCAGCCAAGTGGAGAGCAGCTCCTACGAGCAGTACTTC.

The chain couples TRBV7-6 to TRBJ1-5; D may be TRBD1 (6 bases). The germline CDR1 and CDR2 sequences are SGHVS and FNYEAQ. The CDR3 is 14 residues long. V dropped 5 bases and J dropped 5 bases, with 13 bases sitting between them. The CDR3 loop is CASSQGTRDQPQHF. CDR3 in DNA: TGTGCCAGCAGCCAAGGGACAAGAGATCAGCCCCAGCATTTT.

V usage is TRBV21-1 and J usage is TRBJ1-2; the listed D gene, TRBD1, was not tested against the DNA. TRBV21-1 is given as a pseudogene. CDR3 length: 12 amino acids. CDR3 sequence (DNA): TGTGCCAGCACGCAGGGGGCGTATGGCTACACCTTC. Translating gives CASTQGAYGYTF.

The genes are TRBV19 and TRBJ2-3; maybe TRBD2 (5 bases). V lost 5 bases to trimming and J lost 1 base, with 10 bases between them. The CDR3 runs to 14 residues. Germline values: CDR1 LNHDA, CDR2 SQIVND (reference sequence). This CDR3 reads CASSVLGGTDTQYF. The CDR3 nucleotides are TGTGCCAGTAGTGTCCTCGGGGGCACAGATACGCAGTATTTT.

V usage is TRBV27 and J usage is TRBJ2-7; 9 bases map to TRBD1. J was trimmed by 5 bases and V by 2 bases; bases with no gene match: 10. Germline V gene sequence: CDR1 MNHEY, CDR2 SMNVEV (reference sequence). This CDR3 contains 16 residues. CDR3 in amino acids: CASSLGFPGQGDEQYF. The CDR3 DNA sequence: TGTGCCAGCAGTTTAGGGTTTCCGGGACAGGGAGACGAGCAGTACTTC.

The CDR3 protein is CASTDLVPPNEKLFF. DNA for the CDR3: TGTGCCAGCACCGACTTGGTTCCCCCTAATGAAAAACTGTTTTTT. The chain has TRBV7-9 and TRBJ1-4; D uncertain. The germline V gene has CDR1 SEHNR and CDR2 FQNEAQ (reference sequence). Trimming took off 7 bases at V and 3 bases at J, with 15 bases between the two ends. This CDR3 has 15 amino acids.

This clone was detected only once. The genes are TRBV5-6 and TRBJ2-1; 10 nucleotides line up with TRBD2. With V trimmed by 2 bases and J by 0 bases, 5 bases remained unmatched. CDR3 size: 17 residues. Per the germline V gene, CDR1 is SGHDT and CDR2 is YYEEEE. Here the CDR3 reads CASSFRTSGSSYNEQFF. The CDR3 DNA follows: TGTGCCAGCAGCTTTCGGACTAGCGGAAGCTCCTACAATGAGCAGTTCTTC. Using reference TRBV5-6 and TRBJ2-1 for the parts outside the CDR3, the full variable domain is DAGVTQSPTHLIKTRGQQVTLRCSPKSGHDTVSWYQQALGQGPQFIFQYYEEEERQRGNFPDRFSGHQFPNYSSELNVNALLLGDSALYLCASSFRTSGSSYNEQFFGPGTRLTVL.

This chain joins TRBV6-1 and TRBJ2-7, with TRBD1 matching 7 bases. This CDR3 region has 15 residues. The germline V gene has CDR1 MNHNS and CDR2 SASEGT. Trimming at V came to 1 base and at J to 10 bases, leaving 13 bases not matched to a gene. The CDR3 region is CASSEEGARATGQYF. The CDR3 nucleotides read TGTGCCAGCAGTGAAGAGGGGGCCAGAGCTACGGGCCAGTACTTC.

The chain joins TRBV7-2 to TRBJ1-2; D gene unclear. The CDR3 has 14 residues. The germline V gene encodes CDR1 SGHTA and CDR2 FQGNSA. V was cut by 3 bases and J by 5 bases, with 13 bases left in between. The CDR3 region has the DNA TGTGCCAGCAGCTTGGGAGCAAATCAATATGGCTACACCTTC. Translating it yields CASSLGANQYGYTF.

This chain connects TRBV3-1 (or the pseudogene TRBV3-2) to TRBJ2-3, with D possibly being TRBD1 (6 bases). V was cut by 5 bases and J by 2 bases, with 14 bases left in between. This CDR3 spans 15 amino acids. Germline CDR1 reads LGHDT; CDR2 reads YNNKEL (reference sequence). CDR3 coding DNA: TGTGCCAGCAGCTTTCAGGGGCTTCCCACAGATACGCAGTATTTT. This gives the protein CASSFQGLPTDTQYF.

This clone showed up just once. The chain carries TRBV5-8 and TRBJ1-1; TRBD1 aligns across 9 bases. Unmatched junction bases numbered 5, after V lost 4 bases and J lost 7 bases. The CDR3 spans 13 residues. The germline V gene has CDR1 SGHTS and CDR2 YDEGEE. The CDR3 DNA follows: TGTGCCAGCAGCGACCGGGACAGGGTTGAAGCTTTCTTT. Translation gives CASSDRDRVEAFF.

V is TRBV9 and J is TRBJ1-3; 9 nucleotides agree with TRBD1. This CDR3 has 16 amino acids. Germline assignment: CDR1 SGDLS and CDR2 YYNGEE. V shed 3 bases and J 4 bases; nucleotides not matched to a gene: 8. CDR3 nucleotides: TGTGCCAGCAGCGCCCGGGACAGGGTAGCGGGAAACACCATATATTTT. The encoded protein is CASSARDRVAGNTIYF.

The rearrangement joins TRBV7-2 to TRBJ1-5; D gene ambiguous. Germline assignment: CDR1 SGHTA and CDR2 FQGNSA. V was cut by 1 base and J by 4 bases, with 8 bases left in between. This CDR3 comprises 14 residues. As DNA, the CDR3 is TGTGCCAGCAGCTTAGTGGTCAGGAATCAGCCCCAGCATTTT. Protein: CASSLVVRNQPQHF. Full variable domain (missing parts from reference TRBV7-2 and TRBJ1-5): GAGVSQSPSNKVTEKGKDVELRCDPISGHTALYWYRQSLGQGLEFLIYFQGNSAPDKSGLPSDRFSAERTGGSVSTLTIQRTQQEDSAVYLCASSLVVRNQPQHFGDGTRLSIL.

Details on this clone: The junction and the germline gene differ at one end; a read error may be behind it. The CDR3 nucleotides are TGTGCCAGCACCAACCCGAGAGGGGGCGCGGATGGCTCCACCTTC. Encoded protein: CASTNPRGGADGSTF. J is TRBJ1-2 and V is TRBV5-4; TRBD1 matches 7 bases. CDR1 SGHNT and CDR2 YYREEE come from the germline V gene (reference sequence). CDR3 length equals 15 residues. Full variable domain (remainder filled in from reference TRBV5-4 and TRBJ1-2): ETGVTQSPTHLIKTRGQQVTLRCSSQSGHNTVSWYQQALGQGPQFIFQYYREEENGRGNFPPRFSGLQFPNYSSELNVNALELDDSALYLCASTNPRGGADGSTFGSGTRLTVV.

The chain carries TRBV6-5 and TRBJ1-4; possible D gene TRBD1, 6 bases. Germline V gene sequence: CDR1 MNHEY, CDR2 SVGAGI. The V end was cut by 6 bases, the J end by 10 bases, with 12 bases between. CDR3 length: 12 amino acids. The CDR3 nucleotides are TGTGCCAGCAGAGGGGGGGCTGGAAAACTGTTTTTT. Translation gives CASRGGAGKLFF.

V gene TRBV19 combines with J gene TRBJ1-5, with 9 bases that match TRBD1. CDR1 and CDR2 from the germline V gene are LNHDA and SQIVND (reference sequence). After removal of 6 bases from V and 1 base from J, the junction contained 7 bases not matched to a gene. This CDR3 has 16 residues. This CDR3 is CASSRDRVGSNQPQHF. The CDR3 bases are TGTGCCAGTAGCCGGGACAGGGTAGGGAGCAATCAGCCCCAGCATTTT.

Only one count was recorded for this clone. The rearrangement joins TRBV6-5 to TRBJ1-1; TRBD1 agrees at 9 bases. Germline-derived CDR1 and CDR2 are MNHEY and SVGAGI. The V segment lost 6 bases and the J segment 6 bases; nucleotides outside the gene matches: 8. The CDR3 loop spans 14 amino acids. DNA for the CDR3: TGTGCCAGCAGCAGGGACAGGGCCGGGGCTGAAGCTTTCTTT. This encodes CASSRDRAGAEAFF.

The chain employs TRBV2 and TRBJ1-2, with TRBD1 matching 8 bases. The CDR3 consists of 17 residues. From germline, CDR1 is SNHLY and CDR2 FYNNEI. After removal of 4 bases from V and 3 bases from J, the junction contained 13 bases not matched to a gene. The chain's CDR3 is CASSATDRGPSDYGYTF. In DNA form, the CDR3 reads TGTGCCAGCAGTGCCACCGACAGGGGCCCTTCAGACTATGGCTACACCTTC.

This clone was observed once. The rearrangement links TRBV2 to TRBJ1-4, with a possible D match to TRBD1 (5 bases). Per germline, CDR1 SNHLY and CDR2 FYNNEI. CDR3 size: 16 residues. V was cut by 4 bases and J by 0 bases, with 12 bases left in between. Here the CDR3 DNA reads TGTGCCAGCAGTGGCCGCCAGACAGCAACTAATGAAAAACTGTTTTTT. This gives the protein CASSGRQTATNEKLFF.

The chain combines TRBV9 with TRBJ2-7; D is perhaps TRBD1 (6 bases). Trimming took off 4 bases at V and 3 bases at J, with 14 bases between the two ends. This CDR3 has 14 residues. Germline lookup yields CDR1 SGDLS and CDR2 YYNGEE. The CDR3 reads CASSRRRTDYEQYF. CDR3 coding DNA: TGTGCCAGCAGCCGCCGTCGGACAGACTACGAGCAGTACTTC.

The chain joins TRBV12-3 or TRBV12-4 to TRBJ2-3, with TRBD2 as a possible D gene (7 bases). V dropped 8 bases and J dropped 4 bases, with 13 bases sitting between them. The CDR3 covers 13 residues. CDR3: CASWGGRADTQYF. In nucleotides, the CDR3 is TGTGCCAGCTGGGGGGGGCGGGCAGATACGCAGTATTTT.

The chain couples TRBV15 to TRBJ1-5; weak D call: TRBD1 (5 bases). CDR1 and CDR2 (germline): LNHNV, YYDKDF (reference sequence). This CDR3 has 16 residues. V lost 2 bases and J 0 bases, leaving 11 bases between the germline ends. CDR3 sequence reads: CATSRLDSYSNQPQHF. CDR3 DNA: TGTGCCACCAGCAGACTAGACAGTTATAGCAATCAGCCCCAGCATTTT.

This clone is a singleton in its sample. V usage is TRBV3-1 (or the pseudogene TRBV3-2) and J usage is TRBJ2-7; tentatively, D is TRBD1 (5 bases). Trimming took 2 bases from V and 0 from J, leaving 11 bases between them. CDR1 LGHDT and CDR2 YNNKEL come from the germline V gene (reference sequence). The CDR3 contains 15 residues. CDR3 in DNA: TGTGCCAGCAGCCAAACGACAGCAAGCTCCTACGAGCAGTACTTC. Translation gives CASSQTTASSYEQYF.

The V and J genes are TRBV7-8 and TRBJ2-1, with 10 bases matching TRBD2. The CDR3 loop spans 16 amino acids. Germline V gives CDR1 SGHVS, CDR2 FQNEAQ. Losses at the gene ends were 5 bases for V and 5 bases for J; bases not matched to a gene: 9. The CDR3 protein is CASSRDSGGYDNEQFF. CDR3 nucleotide sequence: TGTGCCAGCAGCAGAGATAGCGGGGGGTACGACAATGAGCAGTTCTTC.

The J gene is TRBJ2-1, the V gene TRBV5-6, with TRBD2 identical over 11 bases. The CDR3 covers 16 residues. Trimming at V came to 4 bases and at J to 0 bases, leaving 3 bases not matched to a gene. CDR1 and CDR2 from the germline V gene are SGHDT and YYEEEE. CDR3 amino acids: CASSPTSGGSYNEQFF. In DNA, the CDR3 is TGTGCCAGCAGCCCTACTAGCGGGGGCTCCTACAATGAGCAGTTCTTC.

The chain employs TRBV7-9 and TRBJ2-7; 7 nucleotides match TRBD2. This CDR3 has 14 amino acids. Germline V gene sequence: CDR1 SEHNR, CDR2 FQNEAQ (reference sequence). The junction had 6 bases not matched to a gene; V was cut back by 5 bases and J by 2 bases. Written as DNA, the CDR3 is TGTGCCAGCAGCGCCGGGACTATCGCCTACGAGCAGTACTTC. Translated: CASSAGTIAYEQYF.

This rearrangement joins TRBV7-8 to TRBJ1-2, with D perhaps matching TRBD1 (6 bases). CDR3 length: 15 amino acids. Germline CDR1 reads SGHVS; CDR2 reads FQNEAQ. The V and J ends lost 5 bases and 3 bases respectively, with 16 bases between them. The CDR3 region is CASSQRTAGDYGYTF. The CDR3 region has the DNA TGTGCCAGCAGCCAGAGGACAGCTGGGGACTATGGCTACACCTTC.